These 16 T cell receptor beta chains were all obtained from the same sample, sequenced in a study of CD8 T cells in Susac syndrome. RNA was extracted with the RNeasy kit, and a quantity of about 0.45 to 1 ug was reverse transcribed using random hexamers. TCRdb ran MiXCR on the immunoSEQ multiplex PCR reads and lists one entry per CDR3 protein. The sample contains 150,000 or so distinct CDR3 sequences, just under 95% of which appear only once. The material sequenced was CD4+ T cells from PBMCs. Every receptor here comes from a human donor in good health.

The V gene is TRBV9, the J gene TRBJ2-5; the D gene is possibly TRBD2 (6 bases). Trimming took 0 bases from V and 5 from J, leaving 14 bases between them. This CDR3 is 15 amino acids long. Germline values: CDR1 SGDLS, CDR2 YYNGEE. The CDR3, as DNA: TGTGCCAGCAGCGTAGCGGGGGATGTGCGGGAGACCCAGTACTTC. It codes for CASSVAGDVRETQYF.

V gene TRBV3-1 combines with J gene TRBJ1-2, with 9 bases matching TRBD1. Germline values: CDR1 LGHDT, CDR2 YNNKEL (reference sequence). There are 16 residues in the CDR3. The trim removed 0 bases at V and 6 bases at J, leaving 8 bases unmatched. CDR3 protein: CASSQDSGGTGHGYTF. The CDR3 DNA reads TGTGCCAGCAGCCAAGACAGCGGGGGGACAGGGCATGGCTACACCTTC.

As DNA, the CDR3 is TGTGCCAGCAGCCAAGATCTAGGGGGAGAGACCCAGTACTTC. This translates into CASSQDLGGETQYF. This chain connects TRBV3-1 to TRBJ2-5, with D perhaps matching TRBD1 (6 bases). The CDR3 runs to 14 residues. Between the trimmed V and J ends, which lost 0 bases and 4 bases, there was a span of 9 bases. CDR1 LGHDT and CDR2 YNNKEL come from the germline V gene (reference sequence).

This chain connects TRBV18 to TRBJ2-3, with D maybe TRBD2 (6 bases). The germline CDR1 and CDR2 sequences are KGHSH and LQKENI. This CDR3 has 14 residues. V was cut by 2 bases and J by 5 bases, with 11 bases left in between. The CDR3 sequence: CASSPVKEGDTQYF. The CDR3 DNA sequence: TGTGCCAGCTCACCAGTAAAGGAGGGAGATACGCAGTATTTT. The variable domain in full, with the rest retrieved from reference TRBV18 and TRBJ2-3, is NAGVMQNPRHLVRRRGQEARLRCSPMKGHSHVYWYRQLPEEGLKFMVYLQKENIIDESGMPKERFSAEFPKEGPSILRIQQVVRGDSAAYFCASSPVKEGDTQYFGPGTRLTVL.

For the CDR3, the DNA is TGTGCCACCGAGGATCGCCCGGGACAGGGGGACACCATATATTTT. It codes for CATEDRPGQGDTIYF. The genes are TRBV15 and TRBJ1-3, with TRBD1 matching over 11 bases. The CDR3 is 15 residues long. CDR1 is LNHNV and CDR2 is YYDKDF in the germline V gene (reference sequence). J gave up 8 bases and V 8 bases, and 11 bases lay outside the gene matches.

The chain combines TRBV15 with TRBJ2-1, with D perhaps matching TRBD1 or TRBD2 (5 bases each). V was cut by 0 bases and J by 7 bases, with 16 bases left in between. CDR1 LNHNV and CDR2 YYDKDF come from the germline V gene (reference sequence). CDR3 size: 16 residues. The CDR3 here is CATSRERVAGSNEQFF. In nucleotides, the CDR3 is TGTGCCACCAGCAGAGAGAGGGTAGCAGGGTCGAATGAGCAGTTCTTC.

This clonotype was recorded only once. The V and J genes are TRBV20-1 and TRBJ2-1; 13 bases are shared with TRBD2. The CDR3 has 14 residues. With 6 bases clipped from V and 6 bases from J, the junction kept 5 bases outside the gene matches. Germline V CDR1 and CDR2: DFQATT, SNEGSKA (reference sequence). The CDR3 nucleotides are TGCAGTGCCCCGACTAGCGGGGGGTTCAATGAGCAGTTCTTC. This encodes CSAPTSGGFNEQFF.

The chain uses TRBV7-2 and TRBJ2-1; D is undetermined. This CDR3 has 12 amino acids. Germline assignment: CDR1 SGHTA and CDR2 FQGNSA. V dropped 3 bases and J dropped 5 bases, with 5 bases sitting between them. The CDR3 bases are TGTGCCAGCAGCTTGGACCACAATGAGCAGTTCTTC. It codes for CASSLDHNEQFF.

This sequence joins TRBV4-3 and TRBJ2-3; 8 nucleotides agree with TRBD1. With V trimmed by 1 base and J by 4 bases, 4 bases remained unmatched. Germline assignment: CDR1 LGHNA and CDR2 YSLEER. The CDR3 loop spans 15 amino acids. CDR3 sequence: CASSQGQGHSDTQYF. The CDR3 nucleotides read TGCGCCAGCAGCCAAGGACAGGGGCACTCAGATACGCAGTATTTT.

V usage is TRBV7-8 and J usage is TRBJ2-7; 11 bases align to TRBD1. The V and J ends lost 3 bases and 13 bases, in that order; junction bases with no gene match: 2. The CDR3 is made up of 11 amino acids. Per the germline V gene, CDR1 is SGHVS and CDR2 is FQNEAQ. Here the CDR3 reads CASSLDRGPYF. In DNA form, the CDR3 reads TGTGCCAGCAGCTTGGACAGGGGGCCATACTTC.

J is TRBJ2-6 and V is TRBV11-1; D gene uncertain. The CDR3 runs 15 residues. V was cut by 1 base and J by 2 bases, with 6 bases left in between. Germline assignment: CDR1 SGHAT and CDR2 FQDESV (reference sequence). As DNA, the CDR3 is TGTGCCAGCAGCTTAGGACATGCTGGGGCCAACGTCCTGACTTTC. Its translation is CASSLGHAGANVLTF.

The V and J genes are TRBV30 and TRBJ2-2; weak D call: TRBD2 (5 bases). Trimming stripped 2 bases from V and 4 bases from J, with 11 bases between. From germline, CDR1 is GTSNPN and CDR2 SVGIG (reference sequence). CDR3 size: 14 residues. The CDR3 DNA reads TGTGCCTGGAGTAGCGGCGTCATCACCGGGGAGCTGTTTTTT. Protein product: CAWSSGVITGELFF.

The chain carries TRBV25-1 and TRBJ2-3; either TRBD1 or TRBD2 may supply D (5 bases each). The V gene lost 0 bases and the J gene lost 4 bases, with 8 bases spanning the gap. The CDR3 has 14 residues. Germline V gene sequence: CDR1 MGHDK, CDR2 SYGVNS. The CDR3 region is CASSEYEGPDTQYF. The CDR3 DNA reads as TGTGCCAGCAGTGAATATGAGGGGCCAGATACGCAGTATTTT.

CDR3: CAWNQEAHTQYF. CDR3 coding DNA: TGTGCCTGGAATCAGGAGGCGCATACGCAGTATTTT. The rearrangement joins TRBV30 to TRBJ2-3; a weak D match, TRBD2 (5 bases). Trimming left V 4 bases short and J 7 bases short, with 12 bases between. This CDR3 has 12 residues. Germline-derived CDR1 and CDR2 are GTSNPN and SVGIG (reference sequence).

This chain joins TRBV7-2 and TRBJ1-2, with D uncertain. The CDR3 is 14 amino acids. The ends were cut back, 4 bases at V and 2 bases at J, with 11 bases in the middle. In germline, CDR1 is SGHTA, CDR2 FQGNSA. The CDR3 nucleotides are TGTGCCAGCAGCTCGGGGTCGGGGAACTATGGCTACACCTTC. This gives the protein CASSSGSGNYGYTF. The full variable domain, completed using reference TRBV7-2 and TRBJ1-2, is GAGVSQSPSNKVTEKGKDVELRCDPISGHTALYWYRQSLGQGLEFLIYFQGNSAPDKSGLPSDRFSAERTGGSVSTLTIQRTQQEDSAVYLCASSSGSGNYGYTFGSGTRLTVV.

V gene TRBV14 combines with J gene TRBJ2-3; a weak D match, TRBD1 (5 bases). Trimming cost V 1 base and J 7 bases, with 12 bases left between them. This CDR3 comprises 14 residues. Germline-derived CDR1 and CDR2 are SGHDN and FVKESK. The CDR3 is CASSQGNRMNTQYF. CDR3 nucleotide sequence: TGTGCCAGCAGCCAAGGGAACAGGATGAATACGCAGTATTTT. The variable domain in full, completed from reference TRBV14 and TRBJ2-3, reads EAGVTQFPSHSVIEKGQTVTLRCDPISGHDNLYWYRRVMGKEIKFLLHFVKESKQDESGMPNNRFLAERTGGTYSTLKVQPAELEDSGVYFCASSQGNRMNTQYFGPGTRLTVL.